This T cell receptor (beta chain) emerged from a study of T cell repertoires in cytomegalovirus infection. About the study: Shared public TCR beta signatures pointed to both CMV infection and a matching HLA type.

This clonotype has more than one count but fewer than ten. Antigen unknown. TCRdb ran MiXCR on the reads and lists one entry per CDR3 protein. The table records under 200,000 distinct CDR3 sequences, 8% to 10% of them present only once. In germline, CDR1 is SQVTM, CDR2 ANQGSEA. CDR3 length equals 13 residues. Trimming stripped 5 bases from V and 7 bases from J, with 17 bases between. Findings and caveats of the study: Public TCR beta family frequency separated CMV-and-HLA carriers, including in an independent cohort. In two of eight donors, the top clonotype was HLA-C-restricted CMV-specific.

The chain combines TRBV29-1 with TRBJ1-2, with D tentatively TRBD1 (5 bases). This receptor was identified in a human donor in good health (CMV status not recorded). Some clones in this sample may be carry-over from other donors' samples. Input material: PBMCs. The DNA for the CDR3 is TGCAGCGTTTTTGTGGGGGGGTTCAGTGGCTACACCTTC. The encoded protein is CSVFVGGFSGYTF.